This T cell receptor beta chain was observed in a study of OX40 agonist ivuxolimab in advanced cancers. The overall study: Eligibility rules accepted prior anti-PD-1, anti-PD-L1 or anti-CTLA-4 therapy, and 40% had some. Study-wide results and limits: With doses of 0.1 to 3.0 mg/kg, CD4+ and CD8+ blood T cells had undergone clonal expansion by week 6.

Remarks on this clone: Its target is not known.

Patients were excluded for autoimmune disease history or systemic immunosuppression. Blood sampling took place at baseline, cycle 4 day 1, and cycle 7 day 1. The CDR3 is 15 amino acids. V dropped 2 bases and J dropped 4; count of bases not matched to a gene: 3. Germline CDR1 is KGHSH and CDR2 is LQKENI. Some clones are missing from TCRdb's copy, which holds only in-frame ones; the method was immunoSEQ multiplex PCR. The table has 55,000 to 70,000 clones, about 88% seen once; the top ten hold about 1.2%. The chain employs TRBV18 and TRBJ2-1, with 9 bases fitting TRBD1. This TCR came from an adult with an advanced solid tumor such as melanoma, head and neck, liver or kidney cancer. The sequencing here drew on CD4+ or CD8+ T cells sorted from blood, taken in a trial of the OX40 agonist ivuxolimab. The CDR3 DNA reads as TGTGCCAGCTCACCAGGACAGGGGAGATACAATGAGCAGTTCTTC. This sequence encodes CASSPGQGRYNEQFF. Based on the CDR3 plus reference TRBV18 and TRBJ2-1, the full variable domain is NAGVMQNPRHLVRRRGQEARLRCSPMKGHSHVYWYRQLPEEGLKFMVYLQKENIIDESGMPKERFSAEFPKEGPSILRIQQVVRGDSAAYFCASSPGQGRYNEQFFGPGTRLTVL.